Presented here are 2 T cell receptor beta chains from one specimen sequenced in a study of blood T cell repertoires in COVID-19 (dated by TCRdb to the early 2020s). Libraries came from the immunoSEQ multiplex PCR assay. Here the immuneACCESS table is served through TCRdb, limited to in-frame sequences with V and J called. Missing clones are a known gap in these copies; in checked studies unresolved V genes cover under half, and the rest lacks a known reason. The table for this sample lists about 210,000 clones; 80% to 90% of them were counted only once. The top ten hold 7.5% to 8% of the sample. Sequencing was carried out using peripheral blood. Source of these receptors: a woman in her forties or fifties with active or convalescent COVID-19.

This clone was detected only once. This chain connects TRBV27 to TRBJ2-1; 13 bases agree with TRBD2. From germline, CDR1 is MNHEY and CDR2 SMNVEV (reference sequence). CDR3 size: 19 residues. V dropped 4 bases and J dropped 0; count of bases not matched to a gene: 9. The CDR3 DNA follows: TGTGCCAGCAGTTCGACAAAACTAGCGGGGGGGTCCTCCTACAATGAGCAGTTCTTC. Residues: CASSSTKLAGGSSYNEQFF.

CDR3 DNA sequence: TGTGCCAGCAGCTCACCGTCACTCGGGGAGACCCAGTACTTC. Translated: CASSSPSLGETQYF. The chain uses TRBV5-4 and TRBJ2-5, with D unclear. The CDR3 is 14 amino acids. Germline assignment: CDR1 SGHNT and CDR2 YYREEE (reference sequence). The germline V and J ends were trimmed by 3 bases and 5 bases, with 14 bases remaining between them.